This paragraph reports one TCR beta chain. Its antigen is not identified. This sample is part of a study of cytomegalovirus exposure and HLA in healthy donors. Looking at the study overall: Drawn from HLA-typed donors, 80 million to 100 million unique TCRs were held in an early data release. Study-wide findings and caveats: When a later analysis compared HLA-associated TCR beta chains with equally common others, the HLA-associated chains turned out to be more clonally expanded and to have lower generation probabilities.

This PCR relied on a set of 60 Vbeta primers and 13 Jbeta primers. The protocol was immunoSEQ multiplex PCR, while the TCRdb copy is restricted to in-frame clones and leaves out a portion. The data show approximately 73,000 clones, 63% seen once. The V gene lost 2 bases and the J gene lost 4 bases, with 8 bases spanning the gap. The CDR3 length is 13 residues. Germline CDR1 is MGHDK and CDR2 is SYGVNS. Input material: PBMCs. This chain joins TRBV25-1 and TRBJ1-1; D may be TRBD1 (6 bases). This TCR was sampled from a young man in good health and CMV-seropositive. The CDR3 DNA is TGTGCCAGCAGTGAACAGGGGCCCACTGAAGCTTTCTTT. It specifies CASSEQGPTEAFF. Full variable domain (outside the CDR3, taken from reference TRBV25-1 and TRBJ1-1): EADIYQTPRYLVIGTGKKITLECSQTMGHDKMYWYQQDPGMELHLIHYSYGVNSTEKGDLSSESTVSRIRTEHFPLTLESARPSHTSQYLCASSEQGPTEAFFGQGTRLTVV.